Detailed here is one T cell receptor (beta chain). The data were taken from a study of blood T cell repertoires in COVID-19. Clones were read by immunoSEQ multiplex PCR, and TCRdb kept only the in-frame ones, dropping some. The sample consists of some 490,000 clones, around nine tenths of them appearing once. With V trimmed by 5 bases and J by 2 bases, 5 bases remained unmatched. The CDR3 spans 14 residues. The germline V gene has CDR1 SGHAT and CDR2 FQNNGV. Participants' own reports of clinical history determined their cohort assignment. The chain links TRBV11-2 to TRBJ1-1; TRBD1 matches 7 bases. Sample: PBMCs or T cells enriched from blood (not recorded which). The sequence was collected from a woman aged 55 to 70 who had recovered from COVID-19. CDR3 DNA: TGTGCCAGCAGCCCTGGACAGGTAAACACTGAAGCTTTCTTT. This gives the protein CASSPGQVNTEAFF.